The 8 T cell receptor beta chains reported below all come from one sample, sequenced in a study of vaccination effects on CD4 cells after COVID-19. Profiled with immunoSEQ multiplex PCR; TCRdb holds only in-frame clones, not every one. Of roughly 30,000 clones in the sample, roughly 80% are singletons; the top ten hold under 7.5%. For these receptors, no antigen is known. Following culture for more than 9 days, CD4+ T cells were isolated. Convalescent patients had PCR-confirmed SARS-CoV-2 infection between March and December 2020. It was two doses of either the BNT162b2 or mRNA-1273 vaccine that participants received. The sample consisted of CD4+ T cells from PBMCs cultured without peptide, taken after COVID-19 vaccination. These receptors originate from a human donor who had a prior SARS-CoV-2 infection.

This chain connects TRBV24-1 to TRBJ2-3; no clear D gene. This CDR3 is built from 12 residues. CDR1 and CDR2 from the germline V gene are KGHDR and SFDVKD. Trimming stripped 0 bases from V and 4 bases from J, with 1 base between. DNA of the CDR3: TGTGCCACCAGTGATTTGCCAGATACGCAGTATTTT. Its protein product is CATSDLPDTQYF.

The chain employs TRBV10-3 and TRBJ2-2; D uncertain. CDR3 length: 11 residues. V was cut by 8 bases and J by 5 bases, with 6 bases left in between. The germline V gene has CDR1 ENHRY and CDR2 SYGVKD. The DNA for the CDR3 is TGTGCCATCCTACGGACCGGGGAGCTGTTTTTT. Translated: CAILRTGELFF.

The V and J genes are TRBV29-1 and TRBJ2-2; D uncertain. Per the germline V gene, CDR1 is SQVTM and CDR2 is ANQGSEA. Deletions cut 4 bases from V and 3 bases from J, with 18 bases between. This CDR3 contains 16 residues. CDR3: CSVVLWVGVDTGELFF. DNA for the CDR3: TGCAGCGTTGTCTTATGGGTTGGGGTGGACACCGGGGAGCTGTTTTTT.

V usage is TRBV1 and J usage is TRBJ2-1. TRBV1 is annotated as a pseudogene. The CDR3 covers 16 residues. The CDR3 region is CTSSQESRGLYNEQFF. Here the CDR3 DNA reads TGCACCAGCAGCCAAGAAAGCAGGGGACTCTACAATGAGCAGTTCTTC.

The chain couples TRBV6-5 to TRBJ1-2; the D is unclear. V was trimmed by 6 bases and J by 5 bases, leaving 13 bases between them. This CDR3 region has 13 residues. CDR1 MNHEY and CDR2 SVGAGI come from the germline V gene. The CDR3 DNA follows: TGTGCCAGCAGGGTCCAGCAGGAGTATGGCTACACCTTC. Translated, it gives CASRVQQEYGYTF.

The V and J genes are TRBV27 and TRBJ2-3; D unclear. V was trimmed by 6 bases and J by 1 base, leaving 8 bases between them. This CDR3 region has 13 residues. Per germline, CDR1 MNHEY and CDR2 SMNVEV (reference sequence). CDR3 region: CASSRRGTDTQYF. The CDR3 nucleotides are TGTGCCAGCAGCCGCCGGGGCACAGATACGCAGTATTTT.

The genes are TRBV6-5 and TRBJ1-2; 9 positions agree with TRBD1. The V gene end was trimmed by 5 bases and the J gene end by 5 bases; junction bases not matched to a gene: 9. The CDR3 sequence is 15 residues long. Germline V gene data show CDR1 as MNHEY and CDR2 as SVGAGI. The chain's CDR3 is CASSPKQGAGYGYTF. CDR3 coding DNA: TGTGCCAGCAGTCCCAAACAGGGGGCTGGATATGGCTACACCTTC.

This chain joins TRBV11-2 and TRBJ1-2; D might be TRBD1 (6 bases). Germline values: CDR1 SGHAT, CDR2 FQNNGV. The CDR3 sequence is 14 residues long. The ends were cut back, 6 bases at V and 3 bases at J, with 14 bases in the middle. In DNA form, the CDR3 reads TGTGCCAGCAGTCCGTTGGGGGGCTACTATGGCTACACCTTC. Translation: CASSPLGGYYGYTF. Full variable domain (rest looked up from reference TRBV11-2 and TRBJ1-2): EAGVAQSPRYKIIEKRQSVAFWCNPISGHATLYWYQQILGQGPKLLIQFQNNGVVDDSQLPKDRFSAERLKGVDSTLKIQPAKLEDSAVYLCASSPLGGYYGYTFGSGTRLTVV.